Listed here is a single T cell receptor beta chain. The data derive from a study of blood T cell repertoires in COVID-19. Study-wide context: The samples span acute and convalescent COVID-19 from the United States, Italy and Spain.

CDR3 length: 17 residues. In germline, CDR1 is SGHVS, CDR2 FQNEAQ. The V segment lost 5 bases and the J segment 7 bases; nucleotides outside the gene matches: 16. Measured with immunoSEQ multiplex PCR; TCRdb has only the in-frame clones, and not every one. The sample includes some 270,000 clones, 85% to 90% of them seen just once. Sequenced input: PBMCs or T cells enriched from blood (not recorded which). This sequence originates from a woman between 55 and 75 years old who had recovered from COVID-19. The V gene is TRBV7-8, the J gene TRBJ2-2, with 7 nucleotides matching TRBD2. The CDR3 sequence is CASSPTPTSLRNGELFF. CDR3 nucleotides: TGTGCCAGCAGCCCCACCCCGACTAGCCTACGGAACGGGGAGCTGTTTTTT.